The next 4 T cell receptor beta chains were all read from a single sample in a study of T-cell memory formation after mild COVID-19. TCRdb analysed the 5' RACE reads with MiXCR anew, one entry per CDR3 protein. The sample shows some 600,000 distinct CDR3 sequences, approximately 15% of them seen only once. Input material: PBMCs or a T cell subset sorted from them (not recorded which). The receptors originated from an adult woman who had mild COVID-19 (a few samples of this study predate the infection). Cell type and time point are not known.

This clonotype was seen once. V usage is TRBV24-1 and J usage is TRBJ2-5; D is ambiguous. Trimming cost V 4 bases and J 5 bases, with 7 bases left between them. From germline, CDR1 is KGHDR and CDR2 SFDVKD. This CDR3 comprises 12 residues. The CDR3 nucleotides are TGTGCCACCAGTGACACCACTGAGACCCAGTACTTC. This translates into CATSDTTETQYF.

V and J are TRBV15 and TRBJ2-7; 8 bases are a match to TRBD2. Trimming removed 0 bases from V and 3 bases from J; junction bases left unmatched: 4. The CDR3 is 15 amino acids. Germline lookup yields CDR1 LNHNV and CDR2 YYDKDF (reference sequence). The CDR3 protein is CATSRDGAGDYEQYF. DNA for the CDR3: TGTGCCACCAGCAGAGATGGAGCGGGAGACTACGAGCAGTACTTC.

The chain is built from TRBV20-1 and TRBJ2-4; maybe TRBD2 (11 bases). Trimming left V 3 bases short and J 14 bases short, with 29 bases between. CDR3 length: 16 amino acids. Germline loops: CDR1 DFQATT, CDR2 SNEGSKA (reference sequence). CDR3 DNA: TGCAGTGCTAGCGACAGACAGGGGGCTAGCGGGGGGACCAAGTACTTC. Translated: CSASDRQGASGGTKYF.

This clonotype was counted a few times. This sequence joins TRBV7-2 and TRBJ2-1; 8 bases agree with TRBD2. Germline CDR1 reads SGHTA; CDR2 reads FQGNSA. The CDR3 extends over 15 amino acids. The junction had 8 bases not matched to a gene; V was cut back by 5 bases and J by 5 bases. As DNA, the CDR3 is TGTGCCAGCAGCCTAAATCTAGCGGGTCACAATGAGCAGTTCTTC. Translated, it gives CASSLNLAGHNEQFF.